The 21 T cell receptor beta chains presented below share a single source sample, sequenced in a study of PD-L1 blockade in urothelial cancer. Some clones are missing from TCRdb's copy, which holds only in-frame ones; the method was immunoSEQ multiplex PCR. The sample has some 40,000 clones; about 93% are singletons. Sequences were derived from PBMCs, sampled around atezolizumab (anti-PD-L1) treatment. The receptors shown here come from a man between 65 and 85 years old with urothelial cancer.

V and J are TRBV5-1 and TRBJ2-3, with 7 bases that match TRBD2. V shed 5 bases, J shed 0 bases, and the junction held 12 bases outside the gene matches. The V gene's germline CDR1 is SGHRS and CDR2 YFSETQ. The CDR3 consists of 17 residues. CDR3 sequence reads: CASSPEGSGISTDTQYF. DNA of the CDR3: TGCGCCAGCAGTCCCGAGGGCAGCGGGATTAGCACAGATACGCAGTATTTT.

This clone has only one observation. The V call is TRBV5-8, the J call TRBJ2-1; the match to TRBD1 covers 10 bases. The CDR3 is 14 amino acids. Germline V gene sequence: CDR1 SGHTS, CDR2 YDEGEE. Trimming at V came to 2 bases and at J to 9 bases, leaving 5 bases not matched to a gene. The chain's CDR3 is CASSFRTGGGEQFF. The CDR3 DNA follows: TGTGCCAGCAGCTTCCGGACAGGGGGAGGTGAGCAGTTCTTC.

V usage is TRBV6-5 and J usage is TRBJ2-1; weak D call: TRBD1 (6 bases). Trimming pared 2 bases from V and 2 bases from J, leaving 10 bases between. Germline assignment: CDR1 MNHEY and CDR2 SVGAGI. The CDR3 is 15 amino acids. Written as DNA, the CDR3 is TGTGCCAGCAGTTACGGCCAGGGGACCTACAATGAGCAGTTCTTC. This sequence encodes CASSYGQGTYNEQFF.

V gene TRBV5-4 combines with J gene TRBJ2-5; D might be TRBD1 (6 bases). Deletions cut 4 bases from V and 2 bases from J, with 12 bases between. The CDR3 runs to 14 residues. Germline assignment: CDR1 SGHNT and CDR2 YYREEE (reference sequence). The CDR3 region has the DNA TGTGCCAGCAGCCCGGGGACATTACAAGAGACCCAGTACTTC. Translating gives CASSPGTLQETQYF. Using reference TRBV5-4 and TRBJ2-5 for the parts outside the CDR3, the full variable domain is ETGVTQSPTHLIKTRGQQVTLRCSSQSGHNTVSWYQQALGQGPQFIFQYYREEENGRGNFPPRFSGLQFPNYSSELNVNALELDDSALYLCASSPGTLQETQYFGPGTRLLVL.

The chain links TRBV28 to TRBJ2-3, with TRBD2 matching 7 bases. From germline, CDR1 is MDHEN and CDR2 SYDVKM. The CDR3 runs to 15 residues. The V and J ends lost 4 bases and 4 bases, in that order; junction bases with no gene match: 8. The CDR3 is CASSSAGLEADTQYF. CDR3 DNA: TGTGCCAGCAGTTCAGCGGGACTGGAAGCAGATACGCAGTATTTT. The variable domain in full, with the rest retrieved from reference TRBV28 and TRBJ2-3, is DVKVTQSSRYLVKRTGEKVFLECVQDMDHENMFWYRQDPGLGLRLIYFSYDVKMKEKGDIPEGYSVSREKKERFSLILESASTNQTSMYLCASSSAGLEADTQYFGPGTRLTVL.

This clone was observed a few times. The CDR3 coding sequence is TGTGCCAGTAGCCAAGGGGGTAATCAGCCCCAGCATTTT. This encodes CASSQGGNQPQHF. The rearrangement joins TRBV19 to TRBJ1-5; perhaps TRBD1 as D (6 bases). The V end lost 6 bases, the J end lost 4 bases, and 10 bases lay between the germline ends. There are 13 residues in the CDR3. Germline-derived CDR1 and CDR2 are LNHDA and SQIVND (reference sequence). Variable domain in full (rest from reference TRBV19 and TRBJ1-5): DGGITQSPKYLFRKEGQNVTLSCEQNLNHDAMYWYRQDPGQGLRLIYYSQIVNDFQKGDIAEGYSVSREKKESFPLTVTSAQKNPTAFYLCASSQGGNQPQHFGDGTRLSIL.

The rearrangement links TRBV16 to TRBJ1-1; possibly TRBD1 for D (5 bases). V lost 0 bases to trimming and J lost 4 bases, with 9 bases between them. Germline V gene sequence: CDR1 KGHSY, CDR2 FQNENV. There are 14 residues in the CDR3. CDR3 DNA sequence: TGTGCCAGCAGCCAATCATCAGGGTCCACTGAAGCTTTCTTT. It translates to CASSQSSGSTEAFF.

The J gene is TRBJ2-2, the V gene TRBV7-9; no reliable D call. Trimming left V 4 bases short and J 0 bases short, with 6 bases between. Germline V gives CDR1 SEHNR, CDR2 FQNEAQ (reference sequence). The CDR3 length is 14 residues. CDR3 in amino acids: CASSSGANTGELFF. CDR3 DNA sequence: TGTGCCAGCAGCTCAGGCGCGAACACCGGGGAGCTGTTTTTT.

The chain has TRBV18 and TRBJ1-1; tentatively, D is TRBD1 (6 bases). The CDR3 spans 14 residues. Per the germline V gene, CDR1 is KGHSH and CDR2 is LQKENI. V lost 2 bases and J 7 bases, leaving 14 bases between the germline ends. The CDR3 loop reads CASSPVGGRGEAFF. The CDR3, as DNA: TGTGCCAGCTCACCAGTCGGGGGGCGAGGTGAAGCTTTCTTT.

The chain recombines TRBV6-4 with TRBJ2-2, with 9 nucleotides matching TRBD2. The CDR3 extends over 15 amino acids. The junction had 0 bases not matched to a gene; V was cut back by 3 bases and J by 1 base. Looked up from germline, CDR1 is MRHNA and CDR2 is SNTAGT. The CDR3 sequence: CASSETSGNTGELFF. The CDR3 region has the DNA TGTGCCAGCAGTGAGACTAGCGGGAACACCGGGGAGCTGTTTTTT.

This clone was detected only once. The chain employs TRBV9 and TRBJ2-1, with D possibly matching TRBD2 (5 bases). With 1 base removed from V and 0 bases from J, the gap between germline ends came to 8 bases. This CDR3 has 15 amino acids. Germline values: CDR1 SGDLS, CDR2 YYNGEE. The CDR3 region is CASSVIASSYNEQFF. As DNA, the CDR3 is TGTGCCAGCAGCGTAATAGCGAGCTCCTACAATGAGCAGTTCTTC.

This rearrangement joins TRBV9 to TRBJ2-7; D may be TRBD2 (6 bases). V shed 0 bases and J shed 2 bases, with 12 bases lying between them. The CDR3 spans 15 residues. CDR1 and CDR2 from the germline V gene are SGDLS and YYNGEE. CDR3 loop: CASSVGWRAAYEQYF. The CDR3 DNA is TGTGCCAGCAGCGTAGGTTGGAGGGCGGCCTACGAGCAGTACTTC.

This clone appeared a single time. This CDR3 is CASSLGVATAYNEQFF. The CDR3 nucleotides read TGTGCCAGCAGCTTAGGAGTGGCCACGGCCTACAATGAGCAGTTCTTC. The genes are TRBV5-4 and TRBJ2-1; D remains ambiguous. The CDR3 is made up of 16 amino acids. Germline V lookup: CDR1 SGHNT, CDR2 YYREEE (reference sequence). V was cut by 2 bases and J by 2 bases, with 14 bases left in between.

The rearrangement joins TRBV7-3 to TRBJ1-1; D is ambiguous. This CDR3 has 13 residues. Germline CDR1 reads SGHTA; CDR2 reads FQGTGA. V lost 2 bases, J lost 0 bases, and 4 bases lay in between. The CDR3: CASSLELNTEAFF. Here the CDR3 DNA reads TGTGCCAGCAGCTTAGAGTTGAACACTGAAGCTTTCTTT.

The chain links TRBV19 to TRBJ2-5, with 12 nucleotides matching TRBD2. This CDR3 spans 18 amino acids. With V trimmed by 4 bases and J by 4 bases, 13 bases remained unmatched. Germline CDR1 is LNHDA and CDR2 is SQIVND (reference sequence). CDR3 loop: CASSRYSSGRAIGETQYF. The CDR3 nucleotides read TGTGCCAGTAGTAGATACTCTAGCGGGAGGGCCATAGGAGAGACCCAGTACTTC.

This clone was seen only once. This rearrangement joins TRBV5-5 to TRBJ2-7; 11 nucleotides agree with TRBD1. Germline CDR1 and CDR2: SGHKS and YYEKEE (reference sequence). The CDR3 sequence is 15 residues long. Trimming took 4 bases from V and 6 from J; bases not matched to a gene: 9. CDR3 region: CASSLRTGGYGEQYF. CDR3 DNA: TGTGCCAGCAGCCTTCGGACAGGGGGCTATGGCGAGCAGTACTTC.

The chain joins TRBV19 to TRBJ2-1, with 7 bases matching TRBD1. J lost 2 bases, V lost 5 bases, and 12 bases had no gene match. The CDR3 runs 17 residues. CDR1 is LNHDA, CDR2 SQIVND, per germline (reference sequence). The CDR3 region is CASSPSTGASPYNEQFF. The DNA for the CDR3 is TGTGCCAGTAGTCCCTCAACAGGGGCTAGTCCCTACAATGAGCAGTTCTTC.

The CDR3 region is CASRPLLGTSGTTDTQYF. CDR3 DNA sequence: TGTGCCAGCAGACCCCTCCTAGGGACTAGCGGGACGACAGATACGCAGTATTTT. V gene TRBV28 combines with J gene TRBJ2-3, with 13 bases lining up with TRBD2. CDR3 length: 18 amino acids. Germline assignment: CDR1 MDHEN and CDR2 SYDVKM. The V and J ends lost 6 bases and 3 bases, in that order; junction bases with no gene match: 12.

This sequence joins TRBV7-2 and TRBJ2-7; the match to TRBD2 covers 7 bases. Germline V CDR1 and CDR2: SGHTA, FQGNSA. CDR3 size: 14 residues. V gave up 1 base and J gave up 7 bases; unmatched junction bases: 7. Here the CDR3 reads CASSLDTAGREQYF. As DNA, the CDR3 is TGTGCCAGCAGCTTAGATACAGCGGGAAGGGAGCAGTACTTC.

This clone was recorded only once. The DNA of the CDR3 is TGCGCCAGCAGATTTACCGGGACAGGGCCCTACGAGCAGTACTTC. This encodes CASRFTGTGPYEQYF. The chain recombines TRBV5-1 with TRBJ2-7, with 9 bases lining up with TRBD1. Trimming took 5 bases from V and 2 from J; bases not matched to a gene: 8. The germline V gene encodes CDR1 SGHRS and CDR2 YFSETQ. This CDR3 region has 15 residues.

This chain joins TRBV4-1 and TRBJ1-3; a possible D gene is TRBD1 (6 bases). Trimming left V 3 bases short and J 0 bases short, with 9 bases between. Per germline, CDR1 MGHRA and CDR2 YSYEKL. This CDR3 is built from 15 residues. Here the CDR3 reads CASSQGHTSGNTIYF. Here the CDR3 DNA reads TGCGCCAGCAGCCAGGGACACACCTCTGGAAACACCATATATTTT.